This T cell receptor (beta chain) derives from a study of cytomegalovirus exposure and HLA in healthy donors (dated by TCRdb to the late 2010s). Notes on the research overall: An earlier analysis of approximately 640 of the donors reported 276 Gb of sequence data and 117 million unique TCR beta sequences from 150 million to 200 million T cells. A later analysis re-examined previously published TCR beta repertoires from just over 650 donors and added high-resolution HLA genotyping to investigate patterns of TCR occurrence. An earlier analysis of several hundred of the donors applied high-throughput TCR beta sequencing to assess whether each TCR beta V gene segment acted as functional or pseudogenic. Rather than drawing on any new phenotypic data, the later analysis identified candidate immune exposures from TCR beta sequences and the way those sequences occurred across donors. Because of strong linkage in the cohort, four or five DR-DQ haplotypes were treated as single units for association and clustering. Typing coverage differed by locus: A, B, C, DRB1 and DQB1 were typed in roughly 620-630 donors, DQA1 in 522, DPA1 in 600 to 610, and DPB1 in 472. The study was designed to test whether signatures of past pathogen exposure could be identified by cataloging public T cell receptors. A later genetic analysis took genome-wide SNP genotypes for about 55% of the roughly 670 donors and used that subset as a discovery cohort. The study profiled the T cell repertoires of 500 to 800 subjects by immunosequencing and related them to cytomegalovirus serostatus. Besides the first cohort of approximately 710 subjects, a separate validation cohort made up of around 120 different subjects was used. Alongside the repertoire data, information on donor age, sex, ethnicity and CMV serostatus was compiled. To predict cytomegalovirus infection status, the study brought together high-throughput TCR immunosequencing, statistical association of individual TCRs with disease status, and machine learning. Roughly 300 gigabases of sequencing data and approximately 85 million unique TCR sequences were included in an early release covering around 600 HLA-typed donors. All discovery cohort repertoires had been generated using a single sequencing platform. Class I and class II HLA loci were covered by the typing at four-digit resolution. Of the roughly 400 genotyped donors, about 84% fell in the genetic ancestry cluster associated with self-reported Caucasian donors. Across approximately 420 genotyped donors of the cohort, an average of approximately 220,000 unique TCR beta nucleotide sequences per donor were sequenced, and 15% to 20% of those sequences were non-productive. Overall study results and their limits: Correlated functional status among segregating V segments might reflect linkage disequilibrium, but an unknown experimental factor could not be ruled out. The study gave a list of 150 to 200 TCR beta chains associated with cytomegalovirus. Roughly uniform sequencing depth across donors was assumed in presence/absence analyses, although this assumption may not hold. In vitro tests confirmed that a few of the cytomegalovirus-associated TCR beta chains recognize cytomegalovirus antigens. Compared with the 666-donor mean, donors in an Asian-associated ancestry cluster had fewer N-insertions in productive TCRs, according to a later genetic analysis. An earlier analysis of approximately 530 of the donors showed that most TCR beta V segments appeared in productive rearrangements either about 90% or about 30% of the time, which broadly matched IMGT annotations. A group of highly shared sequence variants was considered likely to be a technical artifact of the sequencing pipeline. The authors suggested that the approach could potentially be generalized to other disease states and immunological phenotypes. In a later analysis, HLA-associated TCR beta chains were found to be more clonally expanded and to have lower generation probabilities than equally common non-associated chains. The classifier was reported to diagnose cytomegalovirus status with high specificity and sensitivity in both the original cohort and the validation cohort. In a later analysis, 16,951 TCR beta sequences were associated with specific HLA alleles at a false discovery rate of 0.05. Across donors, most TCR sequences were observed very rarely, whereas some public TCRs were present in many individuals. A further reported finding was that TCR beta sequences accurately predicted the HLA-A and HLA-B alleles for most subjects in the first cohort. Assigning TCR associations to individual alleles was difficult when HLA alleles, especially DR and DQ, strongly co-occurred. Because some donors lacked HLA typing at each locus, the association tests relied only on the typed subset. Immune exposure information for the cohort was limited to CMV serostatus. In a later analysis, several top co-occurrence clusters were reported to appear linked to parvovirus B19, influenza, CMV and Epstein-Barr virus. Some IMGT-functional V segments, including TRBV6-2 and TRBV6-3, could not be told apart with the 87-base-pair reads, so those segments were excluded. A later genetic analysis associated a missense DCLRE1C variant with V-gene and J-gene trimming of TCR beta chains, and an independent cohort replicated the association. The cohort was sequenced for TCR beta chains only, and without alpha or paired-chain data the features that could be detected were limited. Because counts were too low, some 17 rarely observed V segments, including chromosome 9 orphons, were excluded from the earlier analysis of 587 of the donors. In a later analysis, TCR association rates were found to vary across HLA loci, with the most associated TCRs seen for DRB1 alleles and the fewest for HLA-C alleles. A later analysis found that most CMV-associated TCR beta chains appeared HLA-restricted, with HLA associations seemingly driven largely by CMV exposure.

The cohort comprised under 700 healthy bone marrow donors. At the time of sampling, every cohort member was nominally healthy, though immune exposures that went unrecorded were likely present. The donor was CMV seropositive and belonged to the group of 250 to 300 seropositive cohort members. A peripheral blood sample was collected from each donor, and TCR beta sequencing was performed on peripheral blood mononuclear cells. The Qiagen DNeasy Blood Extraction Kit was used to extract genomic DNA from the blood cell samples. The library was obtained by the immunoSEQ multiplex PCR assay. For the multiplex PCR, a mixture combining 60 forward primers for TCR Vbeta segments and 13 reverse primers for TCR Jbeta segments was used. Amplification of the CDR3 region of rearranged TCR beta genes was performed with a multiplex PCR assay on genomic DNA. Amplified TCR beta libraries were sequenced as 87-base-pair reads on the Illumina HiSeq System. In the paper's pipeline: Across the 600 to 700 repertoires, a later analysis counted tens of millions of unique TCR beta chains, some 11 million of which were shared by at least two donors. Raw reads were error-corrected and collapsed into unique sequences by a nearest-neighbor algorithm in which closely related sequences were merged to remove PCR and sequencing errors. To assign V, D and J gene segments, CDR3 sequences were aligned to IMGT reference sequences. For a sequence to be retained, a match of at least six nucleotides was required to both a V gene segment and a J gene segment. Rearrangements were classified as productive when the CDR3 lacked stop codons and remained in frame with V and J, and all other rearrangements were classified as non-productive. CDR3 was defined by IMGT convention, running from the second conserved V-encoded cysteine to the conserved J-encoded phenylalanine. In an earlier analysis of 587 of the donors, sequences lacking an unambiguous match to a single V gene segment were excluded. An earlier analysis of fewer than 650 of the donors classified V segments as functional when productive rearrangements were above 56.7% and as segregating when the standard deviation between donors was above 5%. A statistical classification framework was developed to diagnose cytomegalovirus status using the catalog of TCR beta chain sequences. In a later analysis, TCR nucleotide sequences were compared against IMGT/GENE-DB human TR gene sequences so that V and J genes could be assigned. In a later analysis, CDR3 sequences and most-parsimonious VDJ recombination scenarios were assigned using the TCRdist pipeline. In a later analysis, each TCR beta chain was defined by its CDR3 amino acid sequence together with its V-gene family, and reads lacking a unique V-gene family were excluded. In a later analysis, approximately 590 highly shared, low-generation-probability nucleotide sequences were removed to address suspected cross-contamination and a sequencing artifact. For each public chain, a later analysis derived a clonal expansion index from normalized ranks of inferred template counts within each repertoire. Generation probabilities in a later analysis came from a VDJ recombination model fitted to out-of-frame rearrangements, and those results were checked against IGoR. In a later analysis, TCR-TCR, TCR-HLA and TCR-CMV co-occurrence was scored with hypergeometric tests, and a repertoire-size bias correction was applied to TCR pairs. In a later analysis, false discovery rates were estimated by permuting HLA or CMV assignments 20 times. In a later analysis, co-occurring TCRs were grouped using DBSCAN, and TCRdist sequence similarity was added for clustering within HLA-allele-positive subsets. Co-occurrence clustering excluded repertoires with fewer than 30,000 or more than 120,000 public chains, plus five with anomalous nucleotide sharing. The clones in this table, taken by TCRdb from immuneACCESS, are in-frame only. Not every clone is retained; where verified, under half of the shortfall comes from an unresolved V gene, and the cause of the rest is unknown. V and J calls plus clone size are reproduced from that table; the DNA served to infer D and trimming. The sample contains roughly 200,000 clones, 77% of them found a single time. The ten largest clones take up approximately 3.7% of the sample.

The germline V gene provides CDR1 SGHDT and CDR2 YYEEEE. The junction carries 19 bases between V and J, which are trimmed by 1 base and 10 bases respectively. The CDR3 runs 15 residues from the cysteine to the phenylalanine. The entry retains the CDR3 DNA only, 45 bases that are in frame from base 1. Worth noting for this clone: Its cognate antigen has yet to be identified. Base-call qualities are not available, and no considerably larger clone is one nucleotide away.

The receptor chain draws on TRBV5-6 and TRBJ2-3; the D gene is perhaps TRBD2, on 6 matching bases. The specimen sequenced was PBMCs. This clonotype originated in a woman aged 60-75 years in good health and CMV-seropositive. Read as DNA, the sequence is TGTGCCAGCAGCTTGTTCCGGGGCGGGAAGACGGCGCAGTATTTT. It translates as CASSLFRGGKTAQYF.